This TCR beta chain was captured by sequencing in a study of human T cells and chemical hapten exposure (dated by TCRdb to 2020 to 2022). Some background on the complete study: For sensitization, 2% DPC in acetone was applied to an approximately 2 cm by approximately 2 cm area of upper inner arm skin. Patients additionally received weekly therapeutic DPC doses to the scalp throughout the roughly 24-week study period. Patch testing was done on the upper back using Finn chambers containing 0.01% DPC, and results were scored after 6 days according to International Contact Dermatitis Research Group standards. The mostly female patient cohort included alopecia areata with under or over 50% scalp involvement, alopecia totalis and alopecia universalis. Libraries were combined into a pool for sequencing, and differences in TCR yield between samples came mainly from small differences in library volumes within the pool. The study tracked peripheral blood TCR repertoire changes in vivo during primary and secondary sensitization to the hapten diphenylcyclopropenone (DPC) in alopecia patients. Blood samples were taken from patients before sensitization (week 0) and then at 2, 6 and about 24 weeks after DPC sensitization. Around 30 alopecia patients provided blood for TCR sequencing at one to four time points (pre-sensitization, 2, 6 and 24 weeks). What the authors observed across the whole study: Significantly more large CDR3 similarity clusters were formed by expanded TCRs than by pre-sensitization or healthy control sets, consistent with antigen-driven responses. Patch test score was positively correlated with the number of PT1 expanded TCRs, with significance at thresholds 8, 16 and 32 but not at 4. All patients had alopecia, a presumed autoimmune disease, so their immune response might differ from that of healthy individuals. Repeated subsampling changed both the strength of the expansion versus patch-test correlation and the threshold at which that correlation became significant. The number of TCRs above 1 in 1000 frequency did not change with DPC sensitization; there was no evidence of global repertoire structure alterations.

Receptor libraries were prepared by RACE. Sequencing used a NextSeq 500. During library preparation, unique molecular identifiers were attached to individual cDNA molecules so that TCRs could be counted quantitatively and reproducibly. For every blood RNA sample, sequencing covered both the TCR alpha and TCR beta chains. In the original analysis: Samples had a median of 95,638 TCRs, with a range from 23,224 to 690,600. V, J and CDR3 annotation of the TCR reads was performed with the Decombinator software suite. For the PS versus PT1 abundance plots, all samples were subsampled to the same number of TCRs (28,000). Expanded TCRs were defined as absent before sensitization and observed at least eight times at the 2-week time point. TCRdb reworked the public reads: Q25 trimming with fastp, MiXCR clone assembly, productive beta chains retained. Merged by CDR3 protein, the rows form single entries marked with the most common genes and DNA. The V and J calls were not made by the authors but by TCRdb's processing. The sample table holds approximately 80,000 distinct CDR3 sequences, of which around 7% were seen once. The ten largest clones take up approximately 1.5% of the sample.

The sample's time point label is to be understood as: patch test 1, 2 weeks after DPC sensitization. Sample treatment or condition, as interpreted from the label and publication: therapeutic diphenylcyclopropenone sensitization with weekly scalp DPC. Blood at each patch-test visit was drawn before the patch test was applied. Eligible patients were aged 18 to 70, diagnosed with alopecia, deemed suitable for DPC therapy, and excluded if pregnant. Total RNA was isolated from unfractionated whole blood collected in Tempus Blood RNA tubes. This clonotype was seen many times. It has no known antigen specificity. There are no base qualities to consult, and no much larger clone falls within one base. CDR1 and CDR2 are drawn from the germline V gene: SGHRS, YFSETQ. CDR3 length: 16 amino acids, cysteine to phenylalanine. CDR3 DNA is the only sequence kept; it has 48 bases, read in frame from the first base. The junction shows trimming of 5 bases on V and 2 bases on J, plus 18 bases between the germline ends.

The clonotype comes from a woman under 40 with alopecia areata. Some clones in this sample may be carry-over from other donors' samples. The chain was built from TRBV5-1 and TRBJ2-3, with the D gene tentatively TRBD1 or TRBD2, based on 5 matching bases in each. The material sequenced was whole blood, taken in connection with sensitization to the hapten diphenylcyclopropenone (DPC). The sequence in DNA is TGCGCCAGCAGGTTCCCGGGGACCGGCTTCACAGATACGCAGTATTTT. This is translated as CASRFPGTGFTDTQYF. Extended through the reference TRBV5-1 and TRBJ2-3 proteins, this CDR3 yields the full variable domain: KAGVTQTPRYLIKTRGQQVTLSCSPISGHRSVSWYQQTPGQGLQFLFEYFSETQRNKGNFPGRFSGRQFSNSRSEMNVSTLELGDSALYLCASRFPGTGFTDTQYFGPGTRLTVL.